This T cell receptor (beta chain) emerged from a study of blood T cell repertoires in COVID-19 (TCRdb year 2020). With regard to the full study: Samples from collaborators originated in the United States, Italy and Spain and spanned both the acute and convalescent phases of COVID-19. The samples were drawn from the first 160 participants of the ongoing ImmuneRACE study and from 950 to 1,500 subjects provided by 6 global collaborators. The dataset comprised deeply sampled blood TCRbeta repertoires from subjects exposed to, actively infected with, or recovered from COVID-19. HLA class I and class II types, where available, came from metadata supplied by the sample provider rather than from assay-based typing. Sample metadata almost always included a de-identified subject ID, COVID-19 status, age in years and sex. The prospective study material was composed of cDNA or gDNA derived from T cells, B-cell-depleted T cells, or PBMCs. The repertoires were released in a freely available public database intended as a resource for research on the immune response to SARS-CoV-2. Broader findings and caveats from the paper: The quantity of clinical and demographic metadata differed by source and by participant and was supplied without curation.

Whole blood was collected in K2EDTA tubes by collaborating institutions according to the institutions' own protocols. For TCRbeta analysis, collaborator samples were shipped as frozen whole blood, as isolated PBMCs, or as DNA extracted from either sample type. With respect to this clone: No cognate antigen has been identified for it. Base qualities were left out, and no much larger clone turns up one base away.

TCRbeta CDR3 regions were amplified from genomic DNA using the immunoSEQ Assay, a bias-controlled multiplex PCR. In the authors' own workflow: Nucleated cell counts per sample were estimated from amplification of reference gene primers within the assay. To quantify the absolute abundance of each unique TCRbeta CDR3 rearrangement, sequence reads were collapsed and filtered. For each sample, productive Simpson clonality was calculated as the square root of Simpson's diversity index over productive rearrangements. The immuneACCESS repertoire file appears here via TCRdb, limited to in-frame rearrangements. These files lack a portion of the clones; in checked studies, under half of the deficit traces to unresolved V genes, and the cause of the others is not known. Clonal size and the V and J genes are those of that table, whereas D and trimming came from the DNA. The sample includes roughly 220,000 clones, with less than 90% observed a single time. The ten largest clones add up to just under 20% of the sample.

Inclusive of the bounding cysteine and phenylalanine, the CDR3 is 17 residues long. CDR3 DNA is the only sequence kept; it has 51 bases, read in frame from the first base. At the junction V is shortened by 2 bases and J by 7 bases; bases outside the gene matches: 15. Based on the germline V gene (reference sequence), the CDR1 and CDR2 sequences are SGHNT and YYREEE. The sequence came from a man aged 25-40 years with active or convalescent COVID-19. The V and J segments used are TRBV5-4 and TRBJ2-7, with 10 junctional bases fitting TRBD2. The specimen sequenced was peripheral blood. The DNA sequence is TGTGCCAGCAGCTTAGGTAGTCTAGCGGGAGTCCTGGGTGAGCAGTACTTC. This sequence encodes CASSLGSLAGVLGEQYF.